This is a list of T cell receptor beta chains from one sample in a study of CD8 T cells in Susac syndrome. TCRdb analysed the immunoSEQ multiplex PCR reads with MiXCR anew, one entry per CDR3 protein. The table has 50,000 to 65,000 distinct CDR3 sequences, 90% to 95% seen once. Sequencing was performed on CD8+ T cells from PBMCs. These receptors all stem from a human donor in good health. Each CDR3 is given with its conserved first and last residue. D genes are given only for firm matches. Expanded clones get a size class; other rows say once, few or many, or leave the size out.

clone_size	v_call	d_call	j_call	cdr3_aa	cdr3_nt
NA	TRBV5-6	TRBD2	TRBJ2-3	CASSLDRSSGSTDTQYF	TGTGCCAGCAGCTTGGATCGTTCTAGCGGGAGCACAGATACGCAGTATTTT
few	TRBV6-2/TRBV6-3	NA	TRBJ2-7	CASSYSFASGVSYEQYF	TGTGCCAGCAGTTACTCCTTTGCGAGCGGCGTCTCCTACGAGCAGTACTTC
NA	TRBV27	NA	TRBJ2-2	CASSLGATGFAGELFF	TGTGCCAGCAGTTTAGGGGCGACGGGGTTTGCCGGGGAGCTGTTTTTT
NA	TRBV5-1	NA	TRBJ2-3	CASSPYPGQIRSDTQYF	TGCGCCAGCAGCCCCTACCCTGGACAGATAAGGTCAGATACGCAGTATTTT
once	TRBV4-1	NA	TRBJ2-7	CASSQEGLSSYEQYF	TGCGCCAGCAGCCAAGAGGGATTAAGCTCCTACGAGCAGTACTTC
NA	TRBV7-9	NA	TRBJ1-2	CASSFVSLQRGYTF	TGTGCCAGCAGCTTCGTTTCCCTTCAACGAGGCTACACCTTC
once	TRBV13	NA	TRBJ2-7	CASSLDTRHEQYF	TGTGCCAGCAGCTTGGACACCCGTCACGAGCAGTACTTC
NA	TRBV6-4	NA	TRBJ1-5	CASSAPGPRRVNQPQHF	TGTGCCAGCAGCGCCCCGGGCCCCCGACGGGTGAATCAGCCCCAGCATTTT
NA	TRBV6-5	TRBD1	TRBJ1-1	CASSFRTPDRLNTEAFF	TGTGCCAGCAGTTTCCGTACCCCGGACAGGCTGAACACTGAAGCTTTCTTT
NA	TRBV7-9	NA	TRBJ1-2	CASSSGFGYGYTF	TGTGCCAGCAGCTCAGGGTTTGGCTATGGCTACACCTTC
NA	TRBV9	NA	TRBJ2-2	CASSPKREVFAGELFF	TGTGCCAGCAGCCCAAAGAGGGAGGTTTTTGCCGGGGAGCTGTTTTTT
NA	TRBV4-1	NA	TRBJ2-1	CASSRRDENNEQFF	TGCGCCAGCAGCCGCCGGGACGAAAACAATGAGCAGTTCTTC
NA	TRBV4-1	TRBD1	TRBJ2-5	CASSPDREQETQYF	TGCGCCAGCAGCCCAGACAGGGAACAAGAGACCCAGTACTTC
NA	TRBV9	TRBD2	TRBJ2-5	CASSPPRSSGGALETQYF	TGTGCCAGCAGCCCCCCTCGCTCTAGCGGGGGGGCCCTAGAGACCCAGTACTTC
NA	TRBV27	NA	TRBJ1-5	CASSPSNQPQHF	TGTGCCAGCAGTCCAAGTAATCAGCCCCAGCATTTT
NA	TRBV28	TRBD2	TRBJ2-7	CASSSLSWDYEGYEQYF	TGTGCCAGCAGCTCACTCTCCTGGGACTATGAGGGTTACGAGCAGTACTTC